The clone carrying this T cell receptor (beta chain) was detected only once. The record originates from a study of technical replicates of blood from a few donors. Assay: immunoSEQ multiplex PCR; the TCRdb copy retains only in-frame clones and omits some. The sample yields 75,000 to 100,000 clones, roughly 94% seen once. CDR3 size: 15 residues. J gave up 5 bases and V 7 bases, and 10 bases lay outside the gene matches. Germline CDR1 MDHEN, CDR2 SYDVKM. The gene calls are TRBV28 and TRBJ2-3; 9 bases fit TRBD2. This receptor was taken from a human donor in good health. Sequencing was performed on T cells isolated from PBMCs. CDR3 DNA: TGTGCCAGCACCAACCCGGGACTAGCAGGAGATACGCAGTATTTT. Protein: CASTNPGLAGDTQYF.